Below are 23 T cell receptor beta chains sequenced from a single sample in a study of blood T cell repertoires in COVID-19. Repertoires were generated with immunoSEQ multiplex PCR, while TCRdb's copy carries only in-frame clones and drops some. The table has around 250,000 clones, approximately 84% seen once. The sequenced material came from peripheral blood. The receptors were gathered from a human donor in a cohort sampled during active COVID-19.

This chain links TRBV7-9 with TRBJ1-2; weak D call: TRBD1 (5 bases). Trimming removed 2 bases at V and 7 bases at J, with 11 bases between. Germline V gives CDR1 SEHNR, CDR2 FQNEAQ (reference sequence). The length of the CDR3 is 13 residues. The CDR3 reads CASSLSQDLGYTF. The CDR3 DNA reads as TGTGCCAGCAGCTTATCACAGGATCTTGGCTACACCTTC. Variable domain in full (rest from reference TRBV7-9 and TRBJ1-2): DTGVSQNPRHKITKRGQNVTFRCDPISEHNRLYWYRQTLGQGPEFLTYFQNEAQLEKSRLLSDRFSAERPKGSFSTLEIQRTEQGDSAMYLCASSLSQDLGYTFGSGTRLTVV.

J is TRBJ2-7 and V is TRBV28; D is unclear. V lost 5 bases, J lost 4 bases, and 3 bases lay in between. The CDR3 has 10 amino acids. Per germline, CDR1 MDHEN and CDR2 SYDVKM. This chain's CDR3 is CASSRYEQYF. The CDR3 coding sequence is TGTGCCAGCAGTCGGTACGAGCAGTACTTC.

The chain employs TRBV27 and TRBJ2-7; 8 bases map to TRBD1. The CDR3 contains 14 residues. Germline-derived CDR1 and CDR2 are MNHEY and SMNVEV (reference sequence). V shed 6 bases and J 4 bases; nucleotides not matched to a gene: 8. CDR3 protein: CASRWGTGRYEQYF. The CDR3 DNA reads TGTGCCAGCAGGTGGGGGACAGGTCGTTACGAGCAGTACTTC.

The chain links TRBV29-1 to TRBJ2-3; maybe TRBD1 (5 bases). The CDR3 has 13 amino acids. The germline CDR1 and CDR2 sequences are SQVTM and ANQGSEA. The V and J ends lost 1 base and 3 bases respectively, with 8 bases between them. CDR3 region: CSVEGGWTDTQYF. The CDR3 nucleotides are TGCAGCGTTGAAGGGGGCTGGACAGATACGCAGTATTTT.

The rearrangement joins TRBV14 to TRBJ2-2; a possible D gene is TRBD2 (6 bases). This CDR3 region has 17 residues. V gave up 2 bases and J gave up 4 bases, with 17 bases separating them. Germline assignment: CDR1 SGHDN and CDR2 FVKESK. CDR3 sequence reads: CASSQFQAGRGTGELFF. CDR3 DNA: TGTGCCAGCAGCCAATTTCAGGCGGGACGGGGCACCGGGGAGCTGTTTTTT.

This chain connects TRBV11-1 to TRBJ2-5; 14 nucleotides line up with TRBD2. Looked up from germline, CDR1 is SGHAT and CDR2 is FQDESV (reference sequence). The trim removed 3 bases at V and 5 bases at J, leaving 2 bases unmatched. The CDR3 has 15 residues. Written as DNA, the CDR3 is TGTGCCAGCAGCTTCAGACTAGCGGGGGGGGAGACCCAGTACTTC. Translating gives CASSFRLAGGETQYF.

The CDR3 spells CATSRAGVQETQYF. CDR3 in DNA: TGTGCCACCAGCAGAGCGGGTGTACAAGAGACCCAGTACTTC. This chain connects TRBV15 to TRBJ2-5; D unresolved. V lost 1 base and J 2 bases, leaving 8 bases between the germline ends. CDR3 size: 14 residues. Per the germline V gene, CDR1 is LNHNV and CDR2 is YYDKDF (reference sequence).

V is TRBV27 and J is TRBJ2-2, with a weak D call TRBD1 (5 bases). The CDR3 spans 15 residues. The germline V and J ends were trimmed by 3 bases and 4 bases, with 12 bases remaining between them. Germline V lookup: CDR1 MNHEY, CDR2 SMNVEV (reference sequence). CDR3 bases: TGTGCCAGCAGTTTGCCTGGGGCCAGCACCGGGGAGCTGTTTTTT. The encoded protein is CASSLPGASTGELFF.

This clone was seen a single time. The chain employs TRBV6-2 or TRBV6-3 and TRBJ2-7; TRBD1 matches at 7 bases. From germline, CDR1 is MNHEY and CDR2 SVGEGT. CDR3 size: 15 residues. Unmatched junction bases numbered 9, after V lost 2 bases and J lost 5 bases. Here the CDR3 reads CASSYGTASGNEQYF. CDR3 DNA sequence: TGTGCCAGCAGTTACGGGACAGCGTCAGGTAACGAGCAGTACTTC.

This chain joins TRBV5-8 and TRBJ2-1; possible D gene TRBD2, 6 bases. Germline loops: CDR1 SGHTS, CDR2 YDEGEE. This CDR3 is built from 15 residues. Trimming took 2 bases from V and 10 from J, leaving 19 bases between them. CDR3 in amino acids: CASSLDGGSAREQFF. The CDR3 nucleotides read TGTGCCAGCAGCTTAGATGGAGGGTCCGCGCGAGAGCAGTTCTTC. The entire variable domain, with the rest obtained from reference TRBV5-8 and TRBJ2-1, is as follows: EAGVTQSPTHLIKTRGQQATLRCSPISGHTSVYWYQQALGLGLQFLLWYDEGEERNRGNFPPRFSGRQFPNYSSELNVNALELEDSALYLCASSLDGGSAREQFFGPGTRLTVL.

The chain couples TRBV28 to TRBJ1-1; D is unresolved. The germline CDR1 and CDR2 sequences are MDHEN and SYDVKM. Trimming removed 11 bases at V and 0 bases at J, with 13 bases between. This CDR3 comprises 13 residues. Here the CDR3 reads CAGLGSLNTEAFF. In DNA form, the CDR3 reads TGTGCCGGTCTGGGCAGCTTGAACACTGAAGCTTTCTTT.

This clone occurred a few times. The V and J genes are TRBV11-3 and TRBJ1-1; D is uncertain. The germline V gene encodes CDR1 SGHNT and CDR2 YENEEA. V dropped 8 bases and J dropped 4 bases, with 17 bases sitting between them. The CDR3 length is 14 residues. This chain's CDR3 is CASGRWGGSTEAFF. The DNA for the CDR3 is TGTGCCAGCGGCAGATGGGGAGGGTCCACTGAAGCTTTCTTT.

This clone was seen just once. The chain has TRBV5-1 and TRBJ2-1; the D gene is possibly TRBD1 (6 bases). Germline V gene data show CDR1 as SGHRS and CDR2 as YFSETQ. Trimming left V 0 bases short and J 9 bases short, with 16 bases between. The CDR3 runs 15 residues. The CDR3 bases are TGCGCCAGCAGCTTGGGACAGGTGGGAGTGAGTGAGCAGTTCTTC. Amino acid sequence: CASSLGQVGVSEQFF.

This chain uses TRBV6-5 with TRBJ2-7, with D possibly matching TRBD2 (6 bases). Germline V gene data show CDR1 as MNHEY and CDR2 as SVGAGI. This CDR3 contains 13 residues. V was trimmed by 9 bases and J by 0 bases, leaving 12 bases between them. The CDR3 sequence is CASWDLSSYEQYF. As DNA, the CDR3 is TGTGCCAGTTGGGACTTAAGCTCCTACGAGCAGTACTTC.

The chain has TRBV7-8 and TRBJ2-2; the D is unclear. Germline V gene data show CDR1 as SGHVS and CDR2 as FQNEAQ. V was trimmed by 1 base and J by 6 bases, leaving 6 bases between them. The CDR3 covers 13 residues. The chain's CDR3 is CASSLVSPGELFF. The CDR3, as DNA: TGTGCCAGCAGCTTAGTAAGCCCCGGGGAGCTGTTTTTT.

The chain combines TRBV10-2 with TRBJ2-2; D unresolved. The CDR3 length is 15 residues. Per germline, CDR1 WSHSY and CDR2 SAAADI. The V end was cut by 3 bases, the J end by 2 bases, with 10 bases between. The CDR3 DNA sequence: TGCGCCAGCAGTGACTACGGCGGAAACACCGGGGAGCTGTTTTTT. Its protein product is CASSDYGGNTGELFF.

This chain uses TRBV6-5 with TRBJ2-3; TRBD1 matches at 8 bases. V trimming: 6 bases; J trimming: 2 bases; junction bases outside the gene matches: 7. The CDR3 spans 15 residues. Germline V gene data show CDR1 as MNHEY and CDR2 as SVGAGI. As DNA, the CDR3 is TGTGCCAGCAGCCAACAGGGGGTTCACACAGATACGCAGTATTTT. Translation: CASSQQGVHTDTQYF.

The CDR3 nucleotides read TGTGCCAGCAGCCAAGTGGGACTAGCGGGGACCTCTGGGGCCAACGTCCTGACTTTC. This codes for CASSQVGLAGTSGANVLTF. The gene calls are TRBV3-1 (or the pseudogene TRBV3-2) and TRBJ2-6; 13 bases fit TRBD2. CDR1 LGHDT and CDR2 YNNKEL come from the germline V gene (reference sequence). Unmatched junction bases numbered 3, after V lost 1 base and J lost 0 bases. The CDR3 is 19 residues long.

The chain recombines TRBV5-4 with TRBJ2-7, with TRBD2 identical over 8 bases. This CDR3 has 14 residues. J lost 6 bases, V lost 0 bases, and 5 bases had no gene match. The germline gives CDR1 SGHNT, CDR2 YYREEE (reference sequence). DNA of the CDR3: TGTGCCAGCAGCTTGGGCCCACTAGCGGTCGAGCAGTACTTC. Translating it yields CASSLGPLAVEQYF.

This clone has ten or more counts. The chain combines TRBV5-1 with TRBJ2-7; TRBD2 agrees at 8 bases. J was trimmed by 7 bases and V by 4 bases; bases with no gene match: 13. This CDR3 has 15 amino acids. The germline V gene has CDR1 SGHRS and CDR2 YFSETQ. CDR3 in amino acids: CASSSDGLAGWEQYF. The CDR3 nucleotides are TGCGCCAGCAGCAGTGACGGGCTAGCGGGTTGGGAGCAGTACTTC.

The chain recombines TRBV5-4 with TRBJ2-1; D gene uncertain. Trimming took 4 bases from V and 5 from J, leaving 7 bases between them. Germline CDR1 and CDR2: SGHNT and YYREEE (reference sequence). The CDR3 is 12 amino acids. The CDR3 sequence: CASSPQNNEQFF. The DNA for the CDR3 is TGTGCCAGCAGCCCGCAGAACAATGAGCAGTTCTTC.

The CDR3 DNA follows: TGTGCCAGCAGCTTGGCCGGTTGGAGGGCAACTAATGAAAAACTGTTTTTT. This gives the protein CASSLAGWRATNEKLFF. This chain joins TRBV5-8 and TRBJ1-4; D not resolved. Germline values: CDR1 SGHTS, CDR2 YDEGEE. V lost 0 bases and J 0 bases, leaving 12 bases between the germline ends. This CDR3 region has 17 residues.

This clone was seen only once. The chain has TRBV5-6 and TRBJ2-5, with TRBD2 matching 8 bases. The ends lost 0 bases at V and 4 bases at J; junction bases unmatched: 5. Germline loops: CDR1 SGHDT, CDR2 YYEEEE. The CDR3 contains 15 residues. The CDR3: CASSLAGGPIETQYF. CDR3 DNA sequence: TGTGCCAGCAGCTTGGCGGGGGGGCCGATAGAGACCCAGTACTTC.